The present TCR beta chain was sequenced within a study of cytomegalovirus exposure and HLA in healthy donors. Whole-study results and caveats: The study put roughly 160 TCR beta chains on its list as cytomegalovirus-associated.

This clone is a singleton in its sample. Its antigen remains unidentified. Germline CDR1 reads SGHTA; CDR2 reads FQGTGA. The CDR3 contains 14 residues. With 2 bases removed from V and 4 bases from J, the gap between germline ends came to 11 bases. The data were produced by immunoSEQ multiplex PCR, yet TCRdb's version contains in-frame clones alone and is incomplete. The top ten hold approximately 2% of the sample, which has about 110,000 clones, almost 90% seen once. Sequencing was carried out using PBMCs. The chain carries TRBV7-3 and TRBJ1-2, with D hard to call. This clonotype was sampled from a woman aged 18-29 years in good health and CMV-seronegative. DNA of the CDR3: TGTGCCAGCAGCTTACCCCAGAACCTCTATGGCTACACCTTC. This translates into CASSLPQNLYGYTF.